Listed here are 2 T cell receptor beta chains from one sample, sequenced in a study of Graves' ophthalmopathy and Graves' hyperthyroidism. Amplifying from RNA transcripts, the study obtained TCR beta CDR3 regions. Scientists carried out first-round RT-PCR using HTBI primers and then a second-round multiplex PCR. TCRdb processed the multiplex PCR reads anew with MiXCR; each CDR3 protein has one entry. Of around 1,000,000 distinct CDR3 sequences in the sample, 35% to 45% were seen once. Input material: peripheral blood or thyroid tissue (not recorded which). The origin of the receptors is an adult man with Graves' hyperthyroidism.

The rearrangement links TRBV19 to TRBJ2-2; a weak D match, TRBD2 (5 bases). With 0 bases removed from V and 4 bases from J, the gap between germline ends came to 12 bases. This CDR3 contains 16 residues. Germline V gene lookup returns CDR1 LNHDA and CDR2 SQIVND (reference sequence). The CDR3 DNA reads as TGTGCCAGTAGTATAGAAGGGTGGGAGCGCACCGGGGAGCTGTTTTTT. As protein: CASSIEGWERTGELFF.

This clonotype has only one observation. The chain joins TRBV7-4 to TRBJ1-3; unclear D gene. The germline V and J ends were trimmed by 5 bases and 4 bases, with 21 bases remaining between them. Germline V lookup: CDR1 SGHVT, CDR2 SQSDAQ. The CDR3 runs 17 residues. CDR3 protein: CASSQVFAHSAGNTIYF. The DNA of the CDR3 is TGTGCCAGCAGCCAAGTGTTTGCACATTCAGCGGGAAACACCATATATTTT.